This T cell receptor beta chain was observed in a study of early T cells in non-severe SARS-CoV-2 infection. Study at large: Bulk RNA taken from unsorted whole blood was sequenced, leaving chains unpaired.

This clonotype was observed a few times. Separate cDNA molecules each had unique molecular identifiers attached to them. MiXCR, applied by TCRdb to the 5' RACE reads, yields one record per CDR3 protein. The table has roughly 51,000 distinct CDR3 sequences, about 7.8% seen once. The ends lost 5 bases at V and 4 bases at J; junction bases unmatched: 9. The germline V gene has CDR1 SEHNR and CDR2 FQNEAQ (reference sequence). The CDR3 loop spans 15 amino acids. The receptor's source is an adult who was a healthcare worker with PCR-confirmed SARS-CoV-2 infection or an uninfected control (not recorded which). The sequenced material came from whole blood. This rearrangement joins TRBV7-9 to TRBJ2-3, with 7 bases identical to TRBD2. CDR3 loop: CASSESGDGSDTQYF. The CDR3 DNA is TGTGCCAGCAGCGAGAGCGGGGATGGGTCAGATACGCAGTATTTT.